The clone carrying this T cell receptor beta chain has a handful of counts. The data originate from a study of T cells after yellow fever vaccination. TCRdb re-analysed the 5' RACE reads in MiXCR, keeping a single row per CDR3 protein. The table lists roughly 300,000 distinct CDR3 sequences, around 8.1% of them singletons, with 15% to 20% in the top ten. The CDR3 is made up of 11 amino acids. Trimming pared 5 bases from V and 9 bases from J, leaving 11 bases between. The germline V gene encodes CDR1 DFQATT and CDR2 SNEGSKA (reference sequence). The V call is TRBV20-1, the J call TRBJ2-1; D ambiguous. The source of this sequence is a man aged 18 to 35 who received the YFV17D yellow fever vaccine. This sample comprised PBMCs, obtained 45 days after the first yellow fever vaccination. The CDR3 region is CSASRLGEQFF. The CDR3 DNA follows: TGCAGTGCTTCGAGACTTGGTGAGCAGTTCTTC.